Each of the 16 T cell receptor beta chains below was sequenced from the same sample in a study of T-cell memory formation after mild COVID-19. Each CDR3 protein gets one entry after TCRdb re-called the 5' RACE reads with MiXCR. The top ten hold approximately 13% of the sample, which has about 470,000 distinct CDR3 sequences, roughly 18% seen once. The sequenced sample consisted of PBMCs or a T cell subset sorted from them (not recorded which). The source is an adult woman who had mild COVID-19 (a few samples of this study predate the infection). Cell type and time point are not known.

The chain employs TRBV12-3 or TRBV12-4 and TRBJ1-5, with D unresolved. This CDR3 region has 16 residues. Trimming took off 7 bases at V and 2 bases at J, with 18 bases between the two ends. Here the CDR3 reads CASTTKLSKGNQPQHF. The CDR3 bases are TGTGCCAGCACCACAAAGCTATCGAAAGGCAATCAGCCCCAGCATTTT.

The J gene is TRBJ2-7, the V gene TRBV7-9; D ambiguous. V shed 4 bases and J shed 0 bases, with 7 bases lying between them. CDR1 and CDR2 from the germline V gene are SEHNR and FQNEAQ (reference sequence). This CDR3 has 13 amino acids. CDR3 sequence (DNA): TGTGCCAGCAGCTCCTTACTCTCCTACGAGCAGTACTTC. Protein: CASSSLLSYEQYF.

This clonotype appeared a few times. V and J are TRBV11-2 and TRBJ1-4; D gene unclear. CDR3 length: 15 amino acids. Germline V CDR1 and CDR2: SGHAT, FQNNGV. V dropped 5 bases and J dropped 3 bases, with 13 bases sitting between them. The CDR3: CASSPLAGPNEKLFF. The DNA of the CDR3 is TGTGCCAGCAGCCCTCTCGCCGGTCCTAATGAAAAACTGTTTTTT.

CDR3 nucleotides: TGCAGTGCGCCCCCAGCGGGGGGATCGGAGCAGTTCTTC. Encoded protein: CSAPPAGGSEQFF. The chain couples TRBV20-1 to TRBJ2-1; 9 bases are shared with TRBD2. The CDR3 covers 13 residues. Germline lookup yields CDR1 DFQATT and CDR2 SNEGSKA (reference sequence). Trimming at V came to 6 bases and at J to 10 bases, leaving 10 bases not matched to a gene.

This clonotype came up many times. This chain links TRBV7-3 with TRBJ2-1; TRBD1 agrees at 7 bases. The CDR3 sequence is 16 residues long. J was trimmed by 0 bases and V by 2 bases; bases with no gene match: 4. Per the germline V gene, CDR1 is SGHTA and CDR2 is FQGTGA. CDR3 protein: CASSLEGDSSYNEQFF. The CDR3 region has the DNA TGTGCCAGCAGCTTAGAGGGGGACAGCTCCTACAATGAGCAGTTCTTC.

In this sample, this clonotype turned up a few times. The rearrangement uses TRBV6-5 and TRBJ2-7; unclear D gene. The CDR3 has 14 amino acids. Germline values: CDR1 MNHEY, CDR2 SVGAGI. The V end lost 2 bases, the J end lost 2 bases, and 10 bases lay between the germline ends. The CDR3 loop is CASSYAASPYEQYF. The CDR3 DNA is TGTGCCAGCAGTTACGCGGCCAGTCCCTACGAGCAGTACTTC.

This clonotype was seen more than once but under ten times. The chain links TRBV7-2 to TRBJ2-2, with 8 bases identical to TRBD1. This CDR3 region has 15 residues. Germline CDR1 SGHTA, CDR2 FQGNSA. V shed 5 bases and J 7 bases; nucleotides not matched to a gene: 9. CDR3 in amino acids: CASSPGTGGGGELFF. In DNA, the CDR3 is TGTGCCAGCAGCCCCGGGACAGGAGGGGGCGGGGAGCTGTTTTTT.

The rearrangement links TRBV20-1 to TRBJ2-7; weak D call: TRBD2 (5 bases). The CDR3 totals 12 residues. Germline CDR1 and CDR2: DFQATT and SNEGSKA (reference sequence). Trimming stripped 3 bases from V and 2 bases from J, with 8 bases between. For the CDR3, the DNA is TGCAGTGCTAGTAGCGTGGCCTACGAGCAGTACTTC. Translated: CSASSVAYEQYF.

This clonotype was seen a handful of times. The chain employs TRBV10-3 and TRBJ2-5; perhaps D is TRBD1 or TRBD2 (6 bases each). The CDR3 extends over 14 amino acids. Trimming shortened V by 6 bases and J by 2 bases, and 13 bases separated the two germline ends. In germline, CDR1 is ENHRY, CDR2 SYGVKD. CDR3 in amino acids: CAIRPQGGQETQYF. DNA of the CDR3: TGTGCCATCAGGCCGCAAGGGGGGCAAGAGACCCAGTACTTC.

The CDR3 region has the DNA TGCAGCGTTGAGACTAGCGACACTTTGGAGACCCAGTACTTC. Its protein product is CSVETSDTLETQYF. The V and J genes are TRBV29-1 and TRBJ2-5; 8 bases match TRBD2. Germline assignment: CDR1 SQVTM and CDR2 ANQGSEA. The CDR3 contains 14 residues. J lost 5 bases, V lost 3 bases, and 8 bases had no gene match.

This clonotype was counted a few times. V gene TRBV4-2 combines with J gene TRBJ2-1, with 14 bases that match TRBD2. CDR1 LGHNA and CDR2 YNFKEQ come from the germline V gene. The CDR3 loop spans 18 amino acids. J was trimmed by 6 bases and V by 5 bases; bases with no gene match: 12. The CDR3 protein is CASSSRLGTSGSGNEQFF. The CDR3 DNA reads as TGTGCCAGCAGCTCCCGCCTTGGGACTAGCGGGAGTGGCAATGAGCAGTTCTTC.

The table lists this clonotype with a few counts. The chain joins TRBV9 to TRBJ2-1; weak D call: TRBD2 (6 bases). Germline V gene data show CDR1 as SGDLS and CDR2 as YYNGEE. Trimming left V 4 bases short and J 0 bases short, with 14 bases between. The CDR3 is made up of 16 amino acids. CDR3: CASSPSAGSSYNEQFF. The CDR3, as DNA: TGTGCCAGCAGCCCTTCCGCGGGAAGCTCCTACAATGAGCAGTTCTTC.

The table lists this clonotype with a few counts. The chain employs TRBV12-3 or TRBV12-4 and TRBJ2-7; 12 nucleotides match TRBD2. The CDR3 extends over 14 amino acids. The V gene end was trimmed by 8 bases and the J gene end by 7 bases; junction bases not matched to a gene: 9. This CDR3 reads CASRLAGALGEQYF. The CDR3 bases are TGTGCCAGCCGACTAGCGGGAGCACTGGGGGAGCAGTACTTC.

The chain has TRBV19 and TRBJ2-3; D is uncertain. Trimming stripped 7 bases from V and 0 bases from J, with 11 bases between. This CDR3 is 14 amino acids long. Germline V lookup: CDR1 LNHDA, CDR2 SQIVND (reference sequence). DNA for the CDR3: TGTGCCAGTAAAGCCAGAGCTAGCACAGATACGCAGTATTTT. Its protein product is CASKARASTDTQYF.

This clonotype was found a few times. CDR3 in amino acids: CAWKGLSYEQYF. The CDR3 nucleotides are TGTGCCTGGAAGGGCCTCTCCTACGAGCAGTACTTC. V usage is TRBV30 and J usage is TRBJ2-7; D is unclear. V lost 4 bases and J lost 0, with 7 bases in between. From germline, CDR1 is GTSNPN and CDR2 SVGIG (reference sequence). This CDR3 has 12 residues.

This clonotype was recorded only once. This sequence joins TRBV7-8 and TRBJ2-7; 11 bases fit TRBD2. CDR1 is SGHVS and CDR2 is FQNEAQ in the germline V gene. The CDR3 is made up of 15 amino acids. V dropped 3 bases and J dropped 7; count of bases not matched to a gene: 8. The CDR3 protein is CASSFRLAGGSEQYF. In DNA form, the CDR3 reads TGTGCCAGCAGCTTTCGTCTAGCGGGAGGATCTGAGCAGTACTTC.